The sequence of this TCR beta chain was determined in a study of PD-1 blockade in classical Hodgkin lymphoma. Study summary: Patients had nivolumab dosed at 3 mg/kg, delivered intravenously every 2 weeks. Findings and caveats of the study: Healthy donors were reported to have higher baseline TCR diversity than newly diagnosed patients. Diversity in CD4+ TCRs, unlike that measured in CD8+ TCRs, had risen significantly by C4D1.

Time point defined: cycle 4 day 1 (C4D1), after 6 weeks of nivolumab. No patient escaped relapse after autologous stem cell transplantation, and brentuximab vedotin exposure varied. Complete response, partial response or progressive disease was each patient's best response. As to this clone: The antigen remains unidentified.

V lost 3 bases to trimming and J lost 2 bases, with 15 bases between them. CDR1 is KGHSH, CDR2 LQKENI, per germline. The CDR3 spans 16 residues. Profiling relied on immunoSEQ multiplex PCR, and the TCRdb table lists in-frame clones only, not all of them. Of around 90,000 clones in the sample, just under 80% are singletons; the top ten hold about 9%. The sequencing here drew on peripheral blood mononuclear cells (PBMCs), taken before the fourth cycle of nivolumab. The chain has TRBV18 and TRBJ2-3; possible D gene TRBD1, 6 bases. The receptor was derived from a human donor with classical Hodgkin lymphoma. The CDR3 nucleotides are TGTGCCAGCTCACCCAACCGGGACACCCTCACAGATACGCAGTATTTT. This translates into CASSPNRDTLTDTQYF.